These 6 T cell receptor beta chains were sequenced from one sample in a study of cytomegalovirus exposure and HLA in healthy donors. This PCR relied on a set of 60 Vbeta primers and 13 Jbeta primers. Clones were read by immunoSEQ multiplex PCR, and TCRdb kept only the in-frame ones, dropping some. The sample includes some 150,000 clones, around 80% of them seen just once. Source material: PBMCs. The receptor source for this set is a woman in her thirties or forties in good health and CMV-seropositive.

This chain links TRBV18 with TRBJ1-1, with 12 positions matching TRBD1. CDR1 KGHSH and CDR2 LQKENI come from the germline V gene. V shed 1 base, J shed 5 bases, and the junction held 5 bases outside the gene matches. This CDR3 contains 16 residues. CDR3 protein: CASSPLGQGAMTEAFF. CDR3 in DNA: TGTGCCAGCTCACCACTGGGACAGGGGGCGATGACTGAAGCTTTCTTT.

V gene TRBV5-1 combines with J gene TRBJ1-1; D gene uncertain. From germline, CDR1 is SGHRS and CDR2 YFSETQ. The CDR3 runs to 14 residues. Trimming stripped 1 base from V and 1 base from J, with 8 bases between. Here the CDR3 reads CASSLLEGNTEAFF. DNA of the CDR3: TGCGCCAGCAGCTTGTTAGAGGGGAACACTGAAGCTTTCTTT. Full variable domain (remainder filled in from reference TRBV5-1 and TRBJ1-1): KAGVTQTPRYLIKTRGQQVTLSCSPISGHRSVSWYQQTPGQGLQFLFEYFSETQRNKGNFPGRFSGRQFSNSRSEMNVSTLELGDSALYLCASSLLEGNTEAFFGQGTRLTVV.

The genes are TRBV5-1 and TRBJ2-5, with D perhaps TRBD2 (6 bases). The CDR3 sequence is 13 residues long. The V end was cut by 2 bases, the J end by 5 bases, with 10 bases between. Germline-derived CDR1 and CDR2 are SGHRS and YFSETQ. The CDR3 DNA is TGCGCCAGCAGCTTCCGGGAGCGGGAGACCCAGTACTTC. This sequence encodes CASSFRERETQYF.

The CDR3 region is CASSPSGGSLYEQYF. The CDR3 DNA reads TGTGCCAGCTCACCCTCGGGGGGGAGTCTCTACGAGCAGTACTTC. The rearrangement joins TRBV18 to TRBJ2-7; 8 nucleotides match TRBD2. The germline gives CDR1 KGHSH, CDR2 LQKENI. The ends lost 3 bases at V and 3 bases at J; junction bases unmatched: 7. This CDR3 comprises 15 residues.

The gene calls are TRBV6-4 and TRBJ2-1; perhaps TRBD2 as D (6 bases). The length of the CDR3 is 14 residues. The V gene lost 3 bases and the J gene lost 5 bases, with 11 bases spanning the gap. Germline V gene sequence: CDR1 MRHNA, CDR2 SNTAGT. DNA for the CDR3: TGTGCCAGCAGTGAGAGTCTAGCGAACAATGAGCAGTTCTTC. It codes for CASSESLANNEQFF.

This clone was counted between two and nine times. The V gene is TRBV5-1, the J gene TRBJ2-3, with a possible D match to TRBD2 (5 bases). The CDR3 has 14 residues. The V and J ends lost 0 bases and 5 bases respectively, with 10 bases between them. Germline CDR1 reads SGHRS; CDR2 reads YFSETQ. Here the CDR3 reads CASSLGGWGDTQYF. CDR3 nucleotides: TGCGCCAGCAGCTTGGGAGGGTGGGGAGATACGCAGTATTTT.